This TCR beta chain appears in the sequencing data of a study of blood T cells in healthy people across ages. Study in general: Template switching retrieved approximately one barcoded beta molecule for each two T cells.

Germline V lookup: CDR1 DFQATT, CDR2 SNEGSKA (reference sequence). This CDR3 contains 13 residues. Findings and caveats of the study: It was held that the diversity estimates obtained from one million T cells were underestimates. Getting older went along with TCR beta diversity per million T cells dropping roughly linearly.

PCR was performed a second time for roughly 6 to 12 cycles using a sample-barcoded 5' primer and a J-beta primer mix. Using its own MiXCR run on the 5' RACE reads, TCRdb lists one record per CDR3 protein. This table has about 580,000 distinct CDR3 sequences, around half appearing once. Comment on this clonotype: Its specificity is not known. One end of the junction is discordant with germline, which a read error may explain.

Sequencing used blood. The TCR comes from a man aged 80 or over in good health. The chain has TRBV20-1 and TRBJ1-5; 9 nucleotides agree with TRBD1. Here the CDR3 DNA reads TGCAGTGTGACTACAGGGGGCAACCAGCCCCAGCATTTT. Translated: CSVTTGGNQPQHF.